These 6 T cell receptor beta chains share one sample of origin, sequenced in a study of shared clonotypes between healthy human individuals. Measured with immunoSEQ multiplex PCR; TCRdb has only the in-frame clones, and not every one. Of more than 850,000 clones in the sample, around three quarters were seen once. The sample was memory CD4+ T cells from PBMCs. Subset given: CD45RA-negative fraction. The receptor set was obtained from a man aged 18 to 29 in good health. Some clones in this sample may be carry-over from other donors' samples.

The sample holds a few counts of this clone. The V call is TRBV30, the J call TRBJ2-1; 8 positions match TRBD2. Germline-derived CDR1 and CDR2 are GTSNPN and SVGIG (reference sequence). The CDR3 has 13 amino acids. V gave up 6 bases and J gave up 2 bases; unmatched junction bases: 3. CDR3 amino acids: CACREGPYNEQFF. The CDR3 region has the DNA TGTGCCTGCCGGGAGGGCCCCTACAATGAGCAGTTCTTC.

This sequence joins TRBV10-2 and TRBJ1-1; possibly TRBD1 for D (5 bases). The CDR3 spans 14 residues. V was trimmed by 1 base and J by 5 bases, leaving 11 bases between them. The germline CDR1 and CDR2 sequences are WSHSY and SAAADI. The CDR3 protein is CASSEWGSGTEAFF. DNA for the CDR3: TGCGCCAGCAGTGAGTGGGGCTCGGGTACTGAAGCTTTCTTT.

Regarding this clone: The CDR3 does not end in the conserved phenylalanine or tryptophan, so this is likely a read error. The rearrangement joins TRBV29-1 to TRBJ2-7, with D unclear. V was clipped by 3 bases and J by 0 bases, with 12 bases between them. CDR1 and CDR2 (germline): SQVTM, ANQGSEA. There are 14 residues in the CDR3. CDR3 loop: CSVEVLTDSYEQYL. The DNA of the CDR3 is TGCAGCGTTGAGGTGTTGACTGACTCCTACGAGCAGTACCTC.

This clone was seen repeatedly, ten times or more. Other DNA sequences in the sample encode the same CDR3. V and J are TRBV19 and TRBJ1-1, with 9 bases lining up with TRBD1. From germline, CDR1 is LNHDA and CDR2 SQIVND (reference sequence). The CDR3 extends over 15 amino acids. The ends lost 5 bases at V and 1 base at J; junction bases unmatched: 5. CDR3 bases: TGTGCCAGTAGTGCCTTGGGACAGGGGAACACTGAAGCTTTCTTT. Translation gives CASSALGQGNTEAFF.

This clone was found a few times. The chain uses TRBV9 and TRBJ2-5, with TRBD2 matching over 10 bases. The ends lost 3 bases at V and 4 bases at J; junction bases unmatched: 12. Germline CDR1 SGDLS, CDR2 YYNGEE. This CDR3 is 17 amino acids long. This CDR3 is CASSASLAGGGGETQYF. CDR3 DNA sequence: TGTGCCAGCAGCGCCAGTTTAGCGGGAGGCGGAGGAGAGACCCAGTACTTC. Using reference TRBV9 and TRBJ2-5 for the parts outside the CDR3, the full variable domain is DSGVTQTPKHLITATGQRVTLRCSPRSGDLSVYWYQQSLDQGLQFLIQYYNGEERAKGNILERFSAQQFPDLHSELNLSSLELGDSALYFCASSASLAGGGGETQYFGPGTRLLVL.

The chain recombines TRBV29-1 with TRBJ1-1; possibly TRBD1 for D (5 bases). V shed 4 bases and J shed 5 bases, with 8 bases lying between them. The CDR3 is 11 residues long. Germline CDR1 is SQVTM and CDR2 is ANQGSEA. The CDR3 region has the DNA TGCAGCGTTGTAGGGGCAACTGAAGCTTTCTTT. Amino acids: CSVVGATEAFF.